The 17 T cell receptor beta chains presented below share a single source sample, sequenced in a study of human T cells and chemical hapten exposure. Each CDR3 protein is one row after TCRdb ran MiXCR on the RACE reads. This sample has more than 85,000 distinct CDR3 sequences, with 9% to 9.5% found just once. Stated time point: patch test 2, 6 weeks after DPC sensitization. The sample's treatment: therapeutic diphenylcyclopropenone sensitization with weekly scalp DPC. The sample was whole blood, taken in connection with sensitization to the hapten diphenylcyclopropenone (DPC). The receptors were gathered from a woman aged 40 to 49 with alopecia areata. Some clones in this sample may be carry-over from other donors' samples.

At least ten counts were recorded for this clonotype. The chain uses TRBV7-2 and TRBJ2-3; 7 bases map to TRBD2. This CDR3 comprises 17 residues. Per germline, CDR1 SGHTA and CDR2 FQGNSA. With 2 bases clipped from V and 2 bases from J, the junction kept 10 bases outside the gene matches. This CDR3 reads CASSLSPQRGITDTQYF. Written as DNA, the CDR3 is TGTGCCAGCAGCTTATCTCCCCAGCGGGGCATCACAGATACGCAGTATTTT.

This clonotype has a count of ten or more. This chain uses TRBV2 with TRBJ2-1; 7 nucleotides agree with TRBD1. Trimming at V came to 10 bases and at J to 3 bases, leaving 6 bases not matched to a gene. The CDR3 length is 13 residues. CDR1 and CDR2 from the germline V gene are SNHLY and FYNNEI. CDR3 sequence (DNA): TGTGCCATATTGACAGGGATCTACAATGAGCAGTTCTTC. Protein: CAILTGIYNEQFF.

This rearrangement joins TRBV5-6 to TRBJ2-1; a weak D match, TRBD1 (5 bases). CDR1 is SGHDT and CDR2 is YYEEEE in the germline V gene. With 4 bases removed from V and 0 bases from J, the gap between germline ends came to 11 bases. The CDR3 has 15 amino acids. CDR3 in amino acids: CASSPTVSSYNEQFF. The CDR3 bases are TGTGCCAGCAGCCCGACAGTTAGCTCCTACAATGAGCAGTTCTTC.

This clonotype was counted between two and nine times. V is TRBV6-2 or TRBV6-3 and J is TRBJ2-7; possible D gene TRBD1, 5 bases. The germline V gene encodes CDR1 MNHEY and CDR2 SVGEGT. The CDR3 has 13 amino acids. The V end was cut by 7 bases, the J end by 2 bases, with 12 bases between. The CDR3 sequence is CASKMTDTYEQYF. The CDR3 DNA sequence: TGTGCCAGCAAAATGACAGATACCTACGAGCAGTACTTC.

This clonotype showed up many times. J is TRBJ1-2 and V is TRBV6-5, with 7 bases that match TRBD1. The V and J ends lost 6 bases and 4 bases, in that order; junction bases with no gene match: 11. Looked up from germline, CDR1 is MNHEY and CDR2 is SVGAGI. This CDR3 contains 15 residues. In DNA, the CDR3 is TGTGCCAGCAGACCTACAGGGGTCCCGATCTATGGCTACACCTTC. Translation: CASRPTGVPIYGYTF.

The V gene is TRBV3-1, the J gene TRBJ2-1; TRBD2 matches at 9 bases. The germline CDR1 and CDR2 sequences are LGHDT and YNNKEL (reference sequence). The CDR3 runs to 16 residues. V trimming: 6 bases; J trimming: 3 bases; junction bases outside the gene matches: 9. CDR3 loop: CASRSVAGDFYNEQFF. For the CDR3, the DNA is TGTGCCAGCAGGTCCGTAGCGGGGGATTTCTACAATGAGCAGTTCTTC.

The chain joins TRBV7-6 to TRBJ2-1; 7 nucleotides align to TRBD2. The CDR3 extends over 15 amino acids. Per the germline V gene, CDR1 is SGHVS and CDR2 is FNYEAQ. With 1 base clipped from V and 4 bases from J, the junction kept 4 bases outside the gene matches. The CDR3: CASSLETGGYNEQFF. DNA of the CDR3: TGTGCCAGCAGCTTAGAAACGGGGGGATACAATGAGCAGTTCTTC.

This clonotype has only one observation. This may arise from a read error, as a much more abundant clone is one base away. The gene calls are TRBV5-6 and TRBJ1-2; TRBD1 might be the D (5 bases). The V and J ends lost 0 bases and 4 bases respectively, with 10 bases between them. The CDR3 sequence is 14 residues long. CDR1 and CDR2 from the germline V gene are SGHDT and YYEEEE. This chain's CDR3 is CASSLGQSPYGYTF. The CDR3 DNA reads TGTGCCAGCAGCTTGGGACAGTCTCCCTATGGCTACACCTTC.

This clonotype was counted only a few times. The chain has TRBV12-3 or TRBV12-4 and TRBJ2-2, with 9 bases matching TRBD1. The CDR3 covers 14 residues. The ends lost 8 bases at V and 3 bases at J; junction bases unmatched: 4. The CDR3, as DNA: TGTGCCAGCCGGGACAGGGTGGACACCGGGGAGCTGTTTTTT. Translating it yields CASRDRVDTGELFF.

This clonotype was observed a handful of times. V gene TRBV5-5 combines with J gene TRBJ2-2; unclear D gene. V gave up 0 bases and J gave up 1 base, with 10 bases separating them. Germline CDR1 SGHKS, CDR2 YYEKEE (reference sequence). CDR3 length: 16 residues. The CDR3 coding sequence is TGTGCCAGCAGCTTGGTCCCCCGTATGAACACCGGGGAGCTGTTTTTT. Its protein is CASSLVPRMNTGELFF. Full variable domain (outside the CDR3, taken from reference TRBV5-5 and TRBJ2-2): DAGVTQSPTHLIKTRGQQVTLRCSPISGHKSVSWYQQVLGQGPQFIFQYYEKEERGRGNFPDRFSARQFPNYSSELNVNALLLGDSALYLCASSLVPRMNTGELFFGEGSRLTVL.

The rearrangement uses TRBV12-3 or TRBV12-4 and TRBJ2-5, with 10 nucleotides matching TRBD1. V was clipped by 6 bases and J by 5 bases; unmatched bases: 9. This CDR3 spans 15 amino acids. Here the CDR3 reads CASRRQGAGGETQYF. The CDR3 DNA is TGTGCCAGCAGGCGACAGGGGGCGGGGGGCGAGACCCAGTACTTC.

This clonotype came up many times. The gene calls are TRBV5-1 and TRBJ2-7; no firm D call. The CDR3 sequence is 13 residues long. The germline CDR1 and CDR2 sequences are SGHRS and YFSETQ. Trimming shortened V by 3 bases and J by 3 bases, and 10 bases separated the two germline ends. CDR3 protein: CASSWNPGYEQYF. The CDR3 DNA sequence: TGCGCCAGCAGCTGGAACCCAGGCTACGAGCAGTACTTC.

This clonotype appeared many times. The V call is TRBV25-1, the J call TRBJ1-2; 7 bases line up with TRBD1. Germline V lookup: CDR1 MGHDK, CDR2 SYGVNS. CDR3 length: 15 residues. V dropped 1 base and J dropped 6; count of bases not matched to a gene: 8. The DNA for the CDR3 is TGTGCCAGCAGTGAATCGACAGGGTCCCTTGATGGCTACACCTTC. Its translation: CASSESTGSLDGYTF.

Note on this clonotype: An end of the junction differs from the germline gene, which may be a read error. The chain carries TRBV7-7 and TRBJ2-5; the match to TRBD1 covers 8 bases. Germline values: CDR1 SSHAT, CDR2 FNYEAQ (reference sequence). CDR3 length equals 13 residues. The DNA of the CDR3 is TGCACCTCAGGGGGCCGTTGGGGAGAGACCCAGTACTTC. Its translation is CTSGGRWGETQYF. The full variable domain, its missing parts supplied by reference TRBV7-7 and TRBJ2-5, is GAGVSQSPRYKVTKRGQDVTLRCDPISSHATLYWYQQALGQGPEFLTYFNYEAQPDKSGLPSDRFSAERPEGSISTLTIQRTEQRDSAMYRCTSGGRWGETQYFGPGTRLLVL.

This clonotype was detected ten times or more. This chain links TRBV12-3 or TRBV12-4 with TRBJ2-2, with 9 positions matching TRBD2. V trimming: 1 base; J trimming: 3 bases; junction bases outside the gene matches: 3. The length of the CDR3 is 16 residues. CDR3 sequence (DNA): TGTGCCAGCAGTTTAGGCGGGGGGGACTACACCGGGGAGCTGTTTTTT. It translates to CASSLGGGDYTGELFF.

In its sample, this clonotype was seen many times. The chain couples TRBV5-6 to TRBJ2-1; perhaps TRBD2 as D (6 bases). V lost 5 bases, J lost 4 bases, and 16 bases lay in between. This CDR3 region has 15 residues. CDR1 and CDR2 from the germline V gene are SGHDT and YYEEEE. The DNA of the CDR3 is TGTGCCAGCAGTTACTCGGGGGAGCCGTACAATGAGCAGTTCTTC. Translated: CASSYSGEPYNEQFF.

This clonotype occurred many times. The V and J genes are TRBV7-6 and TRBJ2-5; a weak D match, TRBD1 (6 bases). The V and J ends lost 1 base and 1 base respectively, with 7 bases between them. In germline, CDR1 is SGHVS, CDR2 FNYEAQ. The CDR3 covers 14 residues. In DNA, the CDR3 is TGTGCCAGCAGCTTAGGGACAGCCCAAGAGACCCAGTACTTC. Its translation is CASSLGTAQETQYF.